The 26 T cell receptor beta chains in this list originate from one sample, sequenced in a study of blood T cells in healthy people across ages. Alongside a J-beta primer mix, a sample-barcoded 5' primer served in a second PCR lasting roughly 6 to 11 cycles. One entry per CDR3 protein results from TCRdb running MiXCR on the 5' RACE reads. The sample has some 710,000 distinct CDR3 sequences; 46% are singletons. The sample comprised blood. The origin of the receptors is an elderly man in good health.

This chain joins TRBV28 and TRBJ2-4; 12 bases fit TRBD1. J was trimmed by 13 bases and V by 6 bases; bases with no gene match: 13. The CDR3 is 15 residues long. Germline lookup yields CDR1 MDHEN and CDR2 SYDVKM. CDR3 coding DNA: TGTGCCAGCAGCCGACCCGGGACAGGGGGCCGAGAGCAGTACTTC. Its protein product is CASSRPGTGGREQYF.

Only a few counts were recorded for this clonotype. The chain links TRBV28 to TRBJ2-3; D possibly uses TRBD1 or TRBD2 (5 bases each). The germline CDR1 and CDR2 sequences are MDHEN and SYDVKM. The CDR3 totals 14 residues. The CDR3: CATRGTTIPDTQYF. The CDR3 DNA is TGTGCGACCAGAGGGACGACAATTCCAGATACGCAGTATTTT.

This clonotype was seen at least ten times. This chain connects TRBV28 to TRBJ1-2; D is uncertain. Looked up from germline, CDR1 is MDHEN and CDR2 is SYDVKM. Between the trimmed V and J ends, which lost 5 bases and 2 bases, there was a span of 9 bases. CDR3 length: 13 amino acids. CDR3 sequence: CASSTSGNYGYTF. In DNA, the CDR3 is TGTGCCAGCAGTACTAGTGGGAACTATGGCTACACCTTC.

The chain uses TRBV7-9 and TRBJ1-1; no clear D. The V end lost 1 base, the J end lost 7 bases, and 7 bases lay between the germline ends. The CDR3 extends over 12 amino acids. The germline CDR1 and CDR2 sequences are SEHNR and FQNEAQ (reference sequence). CDR3 nucleotide sequence: TGTGCCAGCAGCTTAGAGCAGAGTGAAGCTTTCTTT. Translating it yields CASSLEQSEAFF.

In DNA form, the CDR3 reads TGTGCCAGCAGTTTGAGGGCTAGTAGCCCCTACGAGCAGTACTTC. It codes for CASSLRASSPYEQYF. This chain joins TRBV27 and TRBJ2-7, with a weak D call TRBD2 (5 bases). Germline values: CDR1 MNHEY, CDR2 SMNVEV (reference sequence). The CDR3 consists of 15 residues. V was cut by 3 bases and J by 2 bases, with 14 bases left in between.

Here the CDR3 DNA reads TGCAGTGTCTATACGGGGAGCTACGAGCAGTACTTC. Its protein is CSVYTGSYEQYF. This rearrangement joins TRBV20-1 to TRBJ2-1; perhaps TRBD2 as D (5 bases). Judging by the DNA end, TRBJ2-7 fits better; the J call may be wrong. This CDR3 is built from 12 residues. Germline loops: CDR1 DFQATT, CDR2 SNEGSKA (reference sequence).

The chain combines TRBV28 with TRBJ1-2, with D possibly matching TRBD1 (6 bases). Trimming removed 2 bases from V and 3 bases from J, with 7 bases in between. Germline loops: CDR1 MDHEN, CDR2 SYDVKM. The CDR3 has 13 residues. CDR3 nucleotides: TGTGCCAGCAGTTTAAACAGGGACTATGGCTACACCTTC. This sequence encodes CASSLNRDYGYTF.

The V and J genes are TRBV10-2 and TRBJ1-1, with D possibly being TRBD1 (6 bases). Deletions cut 3 bases from V and 5 bases from J, with 19 bases between. The CDR3 is made up of 16 amino acids. CDR1 is WSHSY and CDR2 is SAAADI in the germline V gene. The CDR3 sequence: CASSENTVPRGTEAFF. CDR3 DNA: TGCGCCAGCAGTGAAAACACGGTGCCTAGGGGGACTGAAGCTTTCTTT.

The V gene is TRBV12-3 or TRBV12-4, the J gene TRBJ2-7, with TRBD1 identical over 8 bases. Unmatched junction bases numbered 6, after V lost 4 bases and J lost 1 base. The CDR3 loop spans 15 amino acids. CDR3 loop: CASSSRTGRSYEQYF. For the CDR3, the DNA is TGTGCCAGCAGTTCGCGGACAGGGCGATCCTACGAGCAGTACTTC.

The gene calls are TRBV20-1 and TRBJ2-1, with 12 bases fitting TRBD2. Germline loops: CDR1 DFQATT, CDR2 SNEGSKA (reference sequence). The junction had 10 bases not matched to a gene; V was cut back by 0 bases and J by 7 bases. The CDR3 extends over 17 amino acids. The CDR3 is CSARDWLAGGLRNEQFF. In DNA, the CDR3 is TGCAGTGCTAGAGATTGGCTAGCGGGGGGGTTGAGAAATGAGCAGTTCTTC.

The CDR3 protein is CASSGVKGGYNEQFF. The CDR3 DNA is TGTGCCAGCAGTGGGGTCAAAGGGGGGTACAATGAGCAGTTCTTC. The chain employs TRBV25-1 and TRBJ2-1; D might be TRBD1 or TRBD2, each matching 6 bases. Trimming removed 4 bases from V and 4 bases from J, with 14 bases in between. Germline V lookup: CDR1 MGHDK, CDR2 SYGVNS. The CDR3 consists of 15 residues.

This clonotype was seen a few times. The chain carries TRBV12-3 or TRBV12-4 and TRBJ2-5; no clear D. Trimming took off 5 bases at V and 5 bases at J, with 15 bases between the two ends. The CDR3 extends over 14 amino acids. CDR3 bases: TGTGCCAGCAGTGCACGGACGGACGGGGAGACCCAGTACTTC. Protein: CASSARTDGETQYF.

This clonotype was observed a handful of times. This sequence joins TRBV20-1 and TRBJ1-5; tentative D call: TRBD1 (6 bases). The CDR3 extends over 15 amino acids. Deletions cut 3 bases from V and 1 base from J, with 13 bases between. Per the germline V gene, CDR1 is DFQATT and CDR2 is SNEGSKA (reference sequence). CDR3 region: CSASPRGRSNQPQHF. Here the CDR3 DNA reads TGCAGTGCTAGCCCCAGGGGTAGGAGCAATCAGCCCCAGCATTTT.

This clonotype was seen a few times. J is TRBJ1-5 and V is TRBV7-8; 7 bases fit TRBD1. Germline CDR1 SGHVS, CDR2 FQNEAQ. There are 16 residues in the CDR3. The ends lost 0 bases at V and 2 bases at J; junction bases unmatched: 4. CDR3 coding DNA: TGTGCCAGCAGCTTAGCGCTGGACAGGCGCAATCAGCCCCAGCATTTT. This codes for CASSLALDRRNQPQHF.

This sequence joins TRBV4-1 and TRBJ1-1; the D is unclear. The CDR3 has 13 residues. Trimming pared 3 bases from V and 1 base from J, leaving 6 bases between. Germline CDR1 and CDR2: MGHRA and YSYEKL. In nucleotides, the CDR3 is TGCGCCAGCAGCCAGAGGGCGAACACTGAAGCTTTCTTT. Protein sequence: CASSQRANTEAFF.

The CDR3 DNA is TGTGCCAGCAGCAGGAAAAATTCACCCCTCCACTTT. It yields the protein CASSRKNSPLHF. The V and J genes are TRBV6-5 and TRBJ1-6, with no clear D. Germline V gene sequence: CDR1 MNHEY, CDR2 SVGAGI. The CDR3 length is 12 residues. Trimming shortened V by 6 bases and J by 7 bases, and 7 bases separated the two germline ends.

The rearrangement links TRBV10-2 to TRBJ1-6; 8 nucleotides align to TRBD1. V trimming: 5 bases; J trimming: 14 bases; junction bases outside the gene matches: 2. The CDR3 extends over 11 amino acids. CDR1 WSHSY and CDR2 SAAADI come from the germline V gene. The CDR3 region has the DNA TGCGCCAGCAGTCAGACAGGGGCCCTCCACTTT. Residues: CASSQTGALHF.

This clonotype has at least ten counts. This chain connects TRBV20-1 to TRBJ1-2; 9 nucleotides agree with TRBD1. The germline V gene encodes CDR1 DFQATT and CDR2 SNEGSKA (reference sequence). The trim removed 6 bases at V and 6 bases at J, leaving 11 bases unmatched. The CDR3 is 14 residues long. For the CDR3, the DNA is TGCAGTGCGATGGGGGGGGACAGGGTTAATGGCTACACCTTC. It codes for CSAMGGDRVNGYTF.

In this sample, this clonotype turned up a few times. This chain links TRBV12-3 or TRBV12-4 with TRBJ2-5; 8 nucleotides match TRBD1. Trimming at V came to 6 bases and at J to 1 base, leaving 10 bases not matched to a gene. The CDR3 covers 16 residues. CDR3 protein: CASSQRSTGAQETQYF. The CDR3 bases are TGTGCCAGCAGCCAAAGATCGACAGGGGCCCAAGAGACCCAGTACTTC.

This chain connects TRBV21-1 to TRBJ1-2; the DNA was not used to check the table's D call, TRBD1. TRBV21-1 is a documented pseudogene. The length of the CDR3 is 14 residues. CDR3 amino acids: CARPDGGRGDGYTF. CDR3 in DNA: TGTGCCAGGCCGGATGGGGGGAGAGGGGACGGCTACACCTTC.

This clonotype was seen a single time. This chain uses TRBV10-3 with TRBJ2-6, with TRBD1 matching 7 bases. The CDR3 is made up of 13 amino acids. V lost 2 bases to trimming and J lost 13 bases; unmatched junction nucleotides: 5. Germline CDR1 reads ENHRY; CDR2 reads SYGVKD. In DNA form, the CDR3 reads TGTGCCATCAGTGAGGACAGGGTGGAGGTCCTGACTTTC. Translating it yields CAISEDRVEVLTF.

V gene TRBV6-5 combines with J gene TRBJ2-1, with 7 bases lining up with TRBD2. Judging by the DNA end, TRBJ2-7 fits better; the J call may be wrong. CDR1 and CDR2 (germline): MNHEY, SVGAGI. CDR3 length: 14 residues. The CDR3: CASRGGSLHNEQYF. The DNA of the CDR3 is TGTGCCAGCAGAGGCGGGAGTCTCCACAATGAGCAGTACTTC.

The count of this clonotype is one. The chain combines TRBV4-2 with TRBJ2-5; a possible D gene is TRBD2 (5 bases). V lost 1 base to trimming and J lost 2 bases, with 11 bases between them. The CDR3 totals 15 residues. Germline V gene data show CDR1 as LGHNA and CDR2 as YNFKEQ. This CDR3 is CASSQGRGTQETQYF. DNA of the CDR3: TGTGCCAGCAGCCAAGGTCGGGGAACTCAAGAGACCCAGTACTTC.

The V gene is TRBV7-9, the J gene TRBJ1-1, with D possibly matching TRBD1 (5 bases). The CDR3 loop spans 15 amino acids. V was cut by 4 bases and J by 2 bases, with 14 bases left in between. Per the germline V gene, CDR1 is SEHNR and CDR2 is FQNEAQ (reference sequence). CDR3 coding DNA: TGTGCCAGCAGCTATACCCGGGACTCAAACACTGAAGCTTTCTTT. Translation gives CASSYTRDSNTEAFF.

The table lists this clonotype with a few counts. The chain has TRBV7-2 and TRBJ2-1; no clear D. The CDR3 consists of 14 residues. Germline V CDR1 and CDR2: SGHTA, FQGNSA. V shed 1 base and J shed 5 bases, with 9 bases lying between them. The CDR3 DNA reads as TGTGCCAGCAGCTTAGGCGCAGAAAACAATGAGCAGTTCTTC. This sequence encodes CASSLGAENNEQFF.

This chain links TRBV7-2 with TRBJ2-3; no firm D call. The CDR3 is made up of 15 amino acids. Trimming cost V 2 bases and J 1 base, with 10 bases left between them. Germline V gene data show CDR1 as SGHTA and CDR2 as FQGNSA. CDR3 sequence reads: CASSLFGRGTDTQYF. Here the CDR3 DNA reads TGTGCCAGCAGCTTATTCGGCAGAGGCACAGATACGCAGTATTTT.